Shown below are 18 T cell receptor beta chains from a single sample sequenced in a study of circulating tumor DNA in untreated peripheral T-cell lymphoma. Libraries were prepared by immunoSEQ multiplex PCR; TCRdb keeps only in-frame clonotypes and omits some of them. Of thousands of clones in the sample, around 74% are singletons; the top ten hold more than 15%. Input material: tumor tissue. All receptors come from a human donor with peripheral T-cell lymphoma.

This clone was detected only once. The chain links TRBV18 to TRBJ2-7; tentatively, D is TRBD1 (5 bases). Trimming took 1 base from V and 4 from J, leaving 17 bases between them. The CDR3 loop spans 16 amino acids. Per the germline V gene, CDR1 is KGHSH and CDR2 is LQKENI. Written as DNA, the CDR3 is TGTGCCAGCTCACCACGGGATAGGGGAATTGGATACGAGCAGTACTTC. It is translated as CASSPRDRGIGYEQYF.

The genes are TRBV28 and TRBJ1-1; no reliable D call. V shed 3 bases and J shed 0 bases, with 5 bases lying between them. Germline CDR1 and CDR2: MDHEN and SYDVKM. The CDR3 contains 13 residues. The CDR3 sequence is CASSFYMNTEAFF. CDR3 bases: TGTGCCAGCAGTTTTTACATGAACACTGAAGCTTTCTTT.

The rearrangement joins TRBV30 to TRBJ2-5; TRBD1 or TRBD2 may be the D gene (5 bases each). The germline gives CDR1 GTSNPN, CDR2 SVGIG (reference sequence). The CDR3 length is 12 residues. Between the trimmed V and J ends, which lost 5 bases and 2 bases, there was a span of 9 bases. The DNA of the CDR3 is TGTGCCTGGGGGGACGGGCAAGAGACCCAGTACTTC. This gives the protein CAWGDGQETQYF.

In this sample, this clone turned up a few times. The CDR3 region has the DNA TGTGCCAGCGCTACAGGGTTTGGCGAGCAGTACTTC. It codes for CASATGFGEQYF. The J gene is TRBJ2-7, the V gene TRBV6-8, with D perhaps TRBD1 (6 bases). Germline CDR1 MNHGY, CDR2 SAAAGT. The CDR3 extends over 12 amino acids. The V and J ends lost 8 bases and 6 bases respectively, with 14 bases between them.

V is TRBV5-1 and J is TRBJ2-3; D remains unclear. V dropped 0 bases and J dropped 5 bases, with 13 bases sitting between them. Germline V lookup: CDR1 SGHRS, CDR2 YFSETQ. This CDR3 is 15 amino acids long. Here the CDR3 reads CASSLEGGMVDTQYF. As DNA, the CDR3 is TGCGCCAGCAGCTTGGAAGGCGGTATGGTAGATACGCAGTATTTT.

This chain joins TRBV5-1 and TRBJ2-3; 14 bases match TRBD2. This CDR3 has 20 amino acids. The junction had 14 bases not matched to a gene; V was cut back by 0 bases and J by 5 bases. CDR1 and CDR2 from the germline V gene are SGHRS and YFSETQ. CDR3 in DNA: TGCGCCAGCAGCTTGGGAGGGACTAGCGGGAGAGGCCGTCTCGGAGATACGCAGTATTTT. It encodes CASSLGGTSGRGRLGDTQYF.

The CDR3 loop reads CASSQERYGSSYEQYF. DNA of the CDR3: TGTGCCAGCAGCCAAGAGAGGTACGGCAGCTCCTACGAGCAGTACTTC. This chain uses TRBV14 with TRBJ2-7, with D unclear. Germline loops: CDR1 SGHDN, CDR2 FVKESK. The CDR3 is 16 amino acids. With 0 bases removed from V and 0 bases from J, the gap between germline ends came to 12 bases.

The J gene is TRBJ2-3, the V gene TRBV6-1, with 8 bases lining up with TRBD1. The germline V gene has CDR1 MNHNS and CDR2 SASEGT. The CDR3 runs 16 residues. V gave up 0 bases and J gave up 0 bases; unmatched junction bases: 2. CDR3 DNA sequence: TGTGCCAGCAGTGAAGCCGCAGGGGGCAGCACAGATACGCAGTATTTT. It translates to CASSEAAGGSTDTQYF.

This chain joins TRBV28 and TRBJ1-4; 7 nucleotides align to TRBD1. CDR1 is MDHEN, CDR2 SYDVKM, per germline. Trimming at V came to 5 bases and at J to 9 bases, leaving 15 bases not matched to a gene. This CDR3 spans 16 amino acids. CDR3 amino acids: CASSNDQTGMRKKLFF. CDR3 in DNA: TGTGCCAGCAGTAACGACCAGACAGGGATGAGGAAAAAACTGTTTTTT.

The chain is built from TRBV19 and TRBJ2-3; possibly TRBD2 for D (5 bases). In germline, CDR1 is LNHDA, CDR2 SQIVND (reference sequence). V was pared by 4 bases and J by 5 bases, with 13 bases between. The CDR3 runs to 14 residues. The CDR3: CASSKPGTIDTQYF. The CDR3 DNA follows: TGTGCCAGTAGTAAGCCGGGAACCATAGATACGCAGTATTTT.

As DNA, the CDR3 is TGTGCCAGCAGTTACGCAGGGGGCCGGGGCGAGCAGTACTTC. The encoded protein is CASSYAGGRGEQYF. The J gene is TRBJ2-7, the V gene TRBV6-8; 8 nucleotides align to TRBD1. The CDR3 is made up of 14 amino acids. Germline V gene sequence: CDR1 MNHGY, CDR2 SAAAGT. J was trimmed by 6 bases and V by 2 bases; bases with no gene match: 6.

The chain employs TRBV5-1 and TRBJ2-5; D perhaps matches TRBD1 (6 bases). Germline values: CDR1 SGHRS, CDR2 YFSETQ. The CDR3 covers 15 residues. V dropped 1 base and J dropped 4 bases, with 14 bases sitting between them. The CDR3 sequence is CASSLTGNSRETQYF. As DNA, the CDR3 is TGCGCCAGCAGCTTGACAGGGAACTCCAGAGAGACCCAGTACTTC. The complete variable domain, with remaining parts taken from reference TRBV5-1 and TRBJ2-5, reads KAGVTQTPRYLIKTRGQQVTLSCSPISGHRSVSWYQQTPGQGLQFLFEYFSETQRNKGNFPGRFSGRQFSNSRSEMNVSTLELGDSALYLCASSLTGNSRETQYFGPGTRLLVL.

V gene TRBV28 combines with J gene TRBJ2-5, with D perhaps matching TRBD2 (7 bases). CDR3 length: 13 amino acids. V was clipped by 7 bases and J by 3 bases, with 12 bases between them. CDR1 and CDR2 (germline): MDHEN, SYDVKM. CDR3 nucleotides: TGTGCCAGCAAAGGGGGGGGAGAAGAGACCCAGTACTTC. It encodes CASKGGGEETQYF.

V and J are TRBV28 and TRBJ2-7, with TRBD2 as a possible D gene (5 bases). Germline CDR1 MDHEN, CDR2 SYDVKM. V gave up 4 bases and J gave up 4 bases, with 17 bases separating them. This CDR3 has 15 amino acids. The CDR3 DNA follows: TGTGCCAGCAGTTCTTGGACGTCCGAGGGATACGAGCAGTACTTC. Translation: CASSSWTSEGYEQYF.

The chain is built from TRBV19 and TRBJ1-4; 10 bases line up with TRBD1. There are 14 residues in the CDR3. Unmatched junction bases numbered 3, after V lost 3 bases and J lost 8 bases. The germline V gene has CDR1 LNHDA and CDR2 SQIVND (reference sequence). CDR3 loop: CASSMGQGREKLFF. In nucleotides, the CDR3 is TGTGCCAGTAGTATGGGACAGGGGAGGGAAAAACTGTTTTTT.

The chain carries TRBV19 and TRBJ1-5; D perhaps matches TRBD1 (6 bases). From germline, CDR1 is LNHDA and CDR2 SQIVND (reference sequence). The CDR3 consists of 15 residues. The ends were cut back, 5 bases at V and 3 bases at J, with 14 bases in the middle. The CDR3 DNA reads TGTGCCAGTAGTGAGGGGGTGTGGGCCAATCAGCCCCAGCATTTT. Protein sequence: CASSEGVWANQPQHF.

This clone was observed a few times. The chain recombines TRBV15 with TRBJ2-5, with a tentative D call TRBD2 (6 bases). This CDR3 contains 17 residues. The germline V gene has CDR1 LNHNV and CDR2 YYDKDF (reference sequence). V dropped 0 bases and J dropped 2 bases, with 16 bases sitting between them. In nucleotides, the CDR3 is TGTGCCACCAGCAGAGATAGGAGGGTTTGGGGGCAAGAGACCCAGTACTTC. Translated, it gives CATSRDRRVWGQETQYF.

The rearrangement joins TRBV19 to TRBJ2-5; D is undetermined. The CDR3 has 13 residues. Germline V gene data show CDR1 as LNHDA and CDR2 as SQIVND (reference sequence). V was trimmed by 0 bases and J by 7 bases, leaving 9 bases between them. The CDR3 DNA is TGTGCCAGTAGTATAGATCTATGGGGGACCCAGTACTTC. The encoded protein is CASSIDLWGTQYF.